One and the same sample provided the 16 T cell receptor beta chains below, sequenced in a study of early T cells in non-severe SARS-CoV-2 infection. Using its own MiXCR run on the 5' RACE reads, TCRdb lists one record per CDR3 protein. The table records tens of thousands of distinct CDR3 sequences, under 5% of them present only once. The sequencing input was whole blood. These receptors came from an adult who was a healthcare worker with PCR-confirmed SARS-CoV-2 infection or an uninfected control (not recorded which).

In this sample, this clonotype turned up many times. CDR3 region: CASSLVTLEQYF. The CDR3 DNA sequence: TGTGCCAGCAGCCTCGTCACCCTCGAGCAGTACTTC. This rearrangement joins TRBV6-2 or TRBV6-3 to TRBJ2-7; D remains ambiguous. In germline, CDR1 is MNHEY, CDR2 SVGEGT. Trimming pared 6 bases from V and 6 bases from J, leaving 12 bases between. This CDR3 has 12 residues.

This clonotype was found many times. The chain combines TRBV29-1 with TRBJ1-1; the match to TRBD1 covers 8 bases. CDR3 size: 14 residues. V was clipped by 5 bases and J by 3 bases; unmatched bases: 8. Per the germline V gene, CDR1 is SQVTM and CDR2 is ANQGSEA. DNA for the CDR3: TGCAGCGTTCGCGGACAGGGCGGGCACACTGAAGCTTTCTTT. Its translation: CSVRGQGGHTEAFF.

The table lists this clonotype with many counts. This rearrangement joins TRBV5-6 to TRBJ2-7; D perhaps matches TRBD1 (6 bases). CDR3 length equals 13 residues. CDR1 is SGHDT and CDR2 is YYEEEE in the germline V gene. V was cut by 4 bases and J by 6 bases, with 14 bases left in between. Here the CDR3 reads CASSNGARGEQYF. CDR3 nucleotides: TGTGCCAGCAGCAACGGGGCCAGGGGCGAGCAGTACTTC.

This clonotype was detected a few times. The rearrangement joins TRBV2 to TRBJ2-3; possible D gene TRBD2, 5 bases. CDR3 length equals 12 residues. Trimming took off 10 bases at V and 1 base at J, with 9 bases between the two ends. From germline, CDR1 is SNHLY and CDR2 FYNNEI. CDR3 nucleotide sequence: TGTGCCAAAGAGGGTCGCACAGATACGCAGTATTTT. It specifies CAKEGRTDTQYF.

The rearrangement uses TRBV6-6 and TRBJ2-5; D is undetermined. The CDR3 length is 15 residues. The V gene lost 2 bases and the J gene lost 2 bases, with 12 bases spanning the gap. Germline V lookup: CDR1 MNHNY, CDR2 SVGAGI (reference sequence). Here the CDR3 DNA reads TGTGCCAGCAGTTACCCTCTGGGTCTTCAAGAGACCCAGTACTTC. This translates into CASSYPLGLQETQYF.

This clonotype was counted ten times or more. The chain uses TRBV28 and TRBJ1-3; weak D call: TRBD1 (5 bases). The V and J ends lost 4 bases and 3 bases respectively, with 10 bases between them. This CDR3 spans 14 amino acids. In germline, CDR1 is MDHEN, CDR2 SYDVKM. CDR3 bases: TGTGCCAGCAGTTCTCAGGGTCTTGGAAACACCATATATTTT. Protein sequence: CASSSQGLGNTIYF. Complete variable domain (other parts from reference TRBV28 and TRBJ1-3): DVKVTQSSRYLVKRTGEKVFLECVQDMDHENMFWYRQDPGLGLRLIYFSYDVKMKEKGDIPEGYSVSREKKERFSLILESASTNQTSMYLCASSSQGLGNTIYFGEGSWLTVV.

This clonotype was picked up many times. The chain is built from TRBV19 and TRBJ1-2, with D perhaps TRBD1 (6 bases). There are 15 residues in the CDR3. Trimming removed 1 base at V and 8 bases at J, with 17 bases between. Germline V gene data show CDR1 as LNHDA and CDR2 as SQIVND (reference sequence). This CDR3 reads CASSIVGRGVFGYTF. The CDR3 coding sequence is TGTGCCAGTAGTATAGTAGGCAGGGGCGTTTTCGGCTACACCTTC.

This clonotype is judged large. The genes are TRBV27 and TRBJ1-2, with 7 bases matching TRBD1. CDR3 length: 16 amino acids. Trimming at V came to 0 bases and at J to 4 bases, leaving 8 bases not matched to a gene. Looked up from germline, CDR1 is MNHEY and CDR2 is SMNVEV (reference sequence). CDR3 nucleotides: TGTGCCAGCAGTTTATCCCCCTCGACAGGGAGCTATGGCTACACCTTC. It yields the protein CASSLSPSTGSYGYTF.

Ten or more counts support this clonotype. In DNA form, the CDR3 reads TGCAGTGCTAGTCCGGGACTCAGGGAGCAGTTCTTC. This encodes CSASPGLREQFF. The J gene is TRBJ2-1, the V gene TRBV20-1; the D gene is possibly TRBD2 (6 bases). Germline CDR1 reads DFQATT; CDR2 reads SNEGSKA (reference sequence). The CDR3 has 12 residues. With 3 bases removed from V and 10 bases from J, the gap between germline ends came to 13 bases.

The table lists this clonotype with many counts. The CDR3 spells CASTDGEKLFF. CDR3 nucleotide sequence: TGTGCCAGCACCGACGGCGAAAAACTGTTTTTT. The V gene is TRBV6-1, the J gene TRBJ1-4; D is unclear. The germline V gene encodes CDR1 MNHNS and CDR2 SASEGT. This CDR3 comprises 11 residues. Deletions cut 7 bases from V and 8 bases from J, with 8 bases between.

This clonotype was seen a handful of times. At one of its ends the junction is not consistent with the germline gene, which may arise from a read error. The CDR3 DNA reads as TGTGCCAGCAGCCCAGGGGGTATAGGTGGCACAGATACGCGGTATTTT. This encodes CASSPGGIGGTDTRYF. The chain is built from TRBV7-2 and TRBJ2-3; 7 bases map to TRBD1. From germline, CDR1 is SGHTA and CDR2 FQGNSA. The CDR3 has 16 amino acids.

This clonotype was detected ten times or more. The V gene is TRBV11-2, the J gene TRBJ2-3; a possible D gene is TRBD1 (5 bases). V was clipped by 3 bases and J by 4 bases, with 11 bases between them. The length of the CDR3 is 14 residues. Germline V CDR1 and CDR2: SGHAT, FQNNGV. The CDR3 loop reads CASSLFQGPDTQYF. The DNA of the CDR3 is TGTGCCAGCAGCTTGTTTCAGGGTCCAGATACGCAGTATTTT.

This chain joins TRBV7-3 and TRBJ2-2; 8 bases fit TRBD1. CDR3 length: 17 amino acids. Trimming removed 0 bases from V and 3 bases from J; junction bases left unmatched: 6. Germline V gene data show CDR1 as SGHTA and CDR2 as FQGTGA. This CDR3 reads CASSLTSGTGYTGELFF. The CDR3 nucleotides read TGTGCCAGCAGCTTAACGTCCGGGACAGGATACACCGGGGAGCTGTTTTTT.

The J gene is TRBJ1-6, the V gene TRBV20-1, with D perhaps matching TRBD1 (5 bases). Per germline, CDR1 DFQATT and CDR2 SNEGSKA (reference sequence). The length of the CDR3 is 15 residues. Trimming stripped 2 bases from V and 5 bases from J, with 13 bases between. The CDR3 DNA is TGCAGTGCTAGACCCCAGGGACTGAATAATTCACCCCTCCACTTT. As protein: CSARPQGLNNSPLHF.

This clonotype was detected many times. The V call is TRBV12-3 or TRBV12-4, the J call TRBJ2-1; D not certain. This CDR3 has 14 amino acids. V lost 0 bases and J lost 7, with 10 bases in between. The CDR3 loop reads CASSLAGSGNEQFF. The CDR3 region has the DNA TGTGCCAGCAGTTTAGCAGGGTCGGGTAATGAGCAGTTCTTC.

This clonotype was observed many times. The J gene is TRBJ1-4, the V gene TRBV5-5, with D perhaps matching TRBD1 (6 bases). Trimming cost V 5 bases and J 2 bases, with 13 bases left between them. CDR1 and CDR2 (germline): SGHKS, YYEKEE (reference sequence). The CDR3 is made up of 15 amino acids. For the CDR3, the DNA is TGTGCCAGCAGTCCAGGGGTCGTGACTAATGAAAAACTGTTTTTT. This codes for CASSPGVVTNEKLFF.